The clone carrying this T cell receptor (beta chain) was recorded at least ten times. CDR3 length: 16 amino acids. Germline CDR1 reads SGHVS; CDR2 reads FNYEAQ. The V end lost 6 bases, the J end lost 0 bases, and 14 bases lay between the germline ends. This entry comes from a study of prognosis after radiotherapy for stage I lung cancer. Study information: Radiotherapy used SBRT, divided into 3 to 5 fractions and reaching a biologically effective dose of at least 100 Gy.

Genomic DNA provided the template from which TCR beta CDR3 was amplified by two-round multiplex PCR. The first round of PCR was done with primers that matched each TRBV and TRBJ gene. A second round of PCR was carried out using universal primers. From the multiplex PCR reads, TCRdb called clonotypes with MiXCR, one entry per CDR3 protein. Among more than 12,000 distinct CDR3 sequences listed, roughly a third were seen once. The J gene is TRBJ1-4, the V gene TRBV7-6; tentatively, D is TRBD1 (5 bases). The source of this sequence is a donor older than 45 with non-small cell lung cancer. The sample here was PBMCs, taken before or after stereotactic body radiation therapy (not recorded which). CDR3: CASSPRGGSTNEKLFF. For the CDR3, the DNA is TGTGCCAGCAGTCCTCGGGGGGGGTCAACTAATGAAAAACTGTTTTTT.